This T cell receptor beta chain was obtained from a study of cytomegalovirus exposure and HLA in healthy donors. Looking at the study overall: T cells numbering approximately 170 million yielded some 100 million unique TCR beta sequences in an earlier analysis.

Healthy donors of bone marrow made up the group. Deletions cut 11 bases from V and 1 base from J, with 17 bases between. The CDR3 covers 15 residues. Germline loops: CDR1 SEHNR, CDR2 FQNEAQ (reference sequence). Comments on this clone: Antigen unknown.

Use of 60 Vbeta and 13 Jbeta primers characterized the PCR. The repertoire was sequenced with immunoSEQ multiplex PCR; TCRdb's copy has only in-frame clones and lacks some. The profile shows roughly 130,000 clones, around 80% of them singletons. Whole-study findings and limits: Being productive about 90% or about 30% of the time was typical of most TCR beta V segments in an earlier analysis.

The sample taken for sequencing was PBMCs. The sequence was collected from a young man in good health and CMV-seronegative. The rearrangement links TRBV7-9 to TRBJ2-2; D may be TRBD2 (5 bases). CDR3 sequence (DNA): TGTGCCGGACTTTCGGGGTCGGGGAACACCGGGGAGCTGTTTTTT. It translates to CAGLSGSGNTGELFF.